The entry that follows covers one T cell receptor beta chain sequence. No antigen is known for it. Base qualities were left out, and no much larger clone turns up one base away. In light of the paper, this sample's time point label describes: baseline before first vaccination. The vaccinee samples were drawn from two UK trials, COV001 and COV002, one of which was a single-blind randomized controlled phase 2/3 trial testing AZD1222 (ChAdOx1 nCoV-19) in healthy adults. For TCRbeta chain sequencing, PBMC samples from trial participants were taken at day 0 and at day 28 after the second dose. The data were obtained in a study of T cell responses to AZD1222 COVID-19 vaccine (dated by TCRdb to 2020 to 2023). At the level of the whole study: Because spike-specific TCR depth and breadth did not differ between the two schedules, AZD1222 recipients who got a second dose at roughly 4 weeks were pooled with those who got a second dose at roughly 12 weeks. A total of 233 trial participants underwent TCR sequencing, of whom 207 had received two doses of AZD1222 and some 25 had received two doses of the MenACWY control vaccine. Trial participants were enrolled into age subgroups of 18-55, 56-69 and 70-plus years, which contained 148, 28 and 57 TCR-sequenced participants, respectively.

The CDR3 regions of human TCRbeta chains were analyzed by immunosequencing. In the source study's methods: TCRs in the repertoires were matched against a reference library of SARS-CoV-2-specific TCRs that had been generated with the MIRA antigen-specificity platform. Breadth was defined as the fraction of unique TCRs that were SARS-CoV-2-associated, and depth was defined as the fraction of total T cells that were SARS-CoV-2-associated. Using the MIRA data, every spike-specific TCR was mapped to the spike region that the TCR reacted to and assigned to either a CD4 or a CD8 class. Log10-transformed breadth and depth values were compared by one-way ANOVA with Sidak's multiple comparisons tests. In TCRdb, the immuneACCESS table is reduced to in-frame sequences with V and J assigned. These tables do not hold every clone; where another copy was compared, an unresolved V gene accounts for under half, and the others remain unexplained. V and J calls and clone size are copied from that table; D and trimming were computed from the DNA. The sample table contains under 170,000 clones; only one count was recorded for 94% of them. The top ten constitute roughly 1.2% of the sample.

The paper's findings and limits, for the study overall: Because no samples from the day 14 peak response were available, repertoires could be characterized only after the peak T cell response. The 56-69-year group was small, and its depth increase did not reach significance, likely because of low power. Conclusions about previously exposed vaccinees are limited because only 5 or 6 AZD1222 recipients were SARS-CoV-2 seropositive at baseline. Reportedly, close to half of the unique spike-specific TCRs recognized epitopes lying outside the regions that are mutated in the B.1.351 and B.1.1.7 variants. Participants were mostly white British, with more females than males. The authors suggested clonal diversity may have been underestimated. The whole spike protein was spanned by vaccine-associated CD4 TCRs, and dominant responses were seen in regions 160-218 and 743-854. A significant rise in spike-specific TCR breadth and depth was observed after two AZD1222 doses relative to day 0 and relative to MenACWY recipients.

CDR1 and CDR2 (SGHRS, YFSETQ) derive from the germline V gene. The CDR3 spans 13 residues, from the cysteine through the phenylalanine. CDR3 DNA only is kept here, 39 bases in frame from base 1. V gives up 0 bases and J gives up 7 bases, and the segment between their germline ends measures 9 bases. The chain is assembled from TRBV5-1 and TRBJ2-3; the D gene is perhaps TRBD1, from 6 matching bases. This receptor was identified in an adult in good health. This specimen was peripheral blood, taken on day 0 of AZD1222 vaccination. The DNA is TGCGCCAGCAGCTTGGCAGGACAGAATACGCAGTATTTT. It translates as CASSLAGQNTQYF.